This entry features one T cell receptor (beta chain) sequence. The data originate from a study of cytomegalovirus exposure and HLA in healthy donors. Between the trimmed V and J ends, which lost 3 bases and 5 bases, there was a span of 10 bases. Germline V gives CDR1 MDHEN, CDR2 SYDVKM. The CDR3 sequence is 14 residues long. The PCR ran on 60 Vbeta and 13 Jbeta primers. Here immunoSEQ multiplex PCR was the method, and the copy in TCRdb shows in-frame clones only, minus some. The data contain about 130,000 clones, about 78% of them seen just once; the ten biggest clones take up around 4%. Material: PBMCs. The V gene is TRBV28, the J gene TRBJ1-4; D is unclear. This clonotype was sampled from a man aged 25 to 40 in good health and CMV-seronegative. CDR3 bases: TGTGCCAGCAGTTTCAGAAGATGGAATGAAAAACTGTTTTTT. As protein: CASSFRRWNEKLFF.